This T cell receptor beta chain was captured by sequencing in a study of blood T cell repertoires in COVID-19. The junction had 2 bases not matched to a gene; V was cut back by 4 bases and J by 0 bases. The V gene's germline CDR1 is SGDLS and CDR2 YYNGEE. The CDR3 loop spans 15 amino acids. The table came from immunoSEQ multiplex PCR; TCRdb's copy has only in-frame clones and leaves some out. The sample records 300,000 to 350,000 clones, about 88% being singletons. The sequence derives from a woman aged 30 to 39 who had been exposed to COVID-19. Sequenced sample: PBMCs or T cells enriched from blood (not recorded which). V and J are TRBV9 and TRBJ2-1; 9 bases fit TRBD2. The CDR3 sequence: CASSPSGISYNEQFF. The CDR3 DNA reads TGTGCCAGCAGCCCTAGCGGGATCTCCTACAATGAGCAGTTCTTC.